This passage covers 5 T cell receptor beta chains from one sample sequenced in a study of Ad26.COV2.S vaccination and SARS-CoV-2 variants (dated by TCRdb to about 2021). Preparation of the library involved the immunoSEQ multiplex PCR assay. Here the immuneACCESS table is served through TCRdb, limited to in-frame sequences with V and J called. Missing clones are a known gap in these copies; in checked studies unresolved V genes cover under half, and the rest lacks a known reason. The sample table contains about 350,000 clones; only one count was recorded for 92% of them. The top ten constitute 3.9% of the sample. The sample's time point label is to be understood as: individuals recovered from natural SARS-CoV-2 infection. The starting material was peripheral blood, obtained after recovery from COVID-19. All receptors come from a human donor who had recovered from COVID-19.

This chain joins TRBV7-8 and TRBJ2-5, with a weak D call TRBD1 (6 bases). V shed 5 bases and J shed 0 bases, with 13 bases lying between them. Per the germline V gene, CDR1 is SGHVS and CDR2 is FQNEAQ. The CDR3 consists of 15 residues. CDR3 sequence reads: CASSPQGLYQETQYF. The CDR3 coding sequence is TGTGCCAGCAGCCCACAGGGTTTGTACCAAGAGACCCAGTACTTC.

V gene TRBV4-1 combines with J gene TRBJ1-2; 10 positions match TRBD1. Looked up from germline, CDR1 is MGHRA and CDR2 is YSYEKL. J was trimmed by 7 bases and V by 1 base; bases with no gene match: 6. This CDR3 is built from 15 residues. The chain's CDR3 is CASSQVAGQGSGYTF. CDR3 DNA: TGCGCCAGCAGCCAAGTGGCGGGACAGGGGTCTGGCTACACCTTC.

Turning to this clone: This sample includes further DNA sequences coding for the same CDR3. V and J are TRBV19 and TRBJ2-5; perhaps TRBD1 as D (6 bases). V gave up 3 bases and J gave up 5 bases, with 10 bases separating them. The germline gives CDR1 LNHDA, CDR2 SQIVND (reference sequence). The length of the CDR3 is 13 residues. Here the CDR3 DNA reads TGTGCCAGTAGTATCACAGGGTTGGAGACCCAGTACTTC. Amino acids: CASSITGLETQYF.

This chain links TRBV27 with TRBJ2-7; D is uncertain. The V end was cut by 3 bases, the J end by 6 bases, with 6 bases between. The germline CDR1 and CDR2 sequences are MNHEY and SMNVEV (reference sequence). This CDR3 has 11 residues. CDR3 nucleotides: TGTGCCAGCAGTTTTGGGCTCGAGCAGTACTTC. Its protein is CASSFGLEQYF.

The V and J genes are TRBV6-5 and TRBJ2-5; 13 positions match TRBD2. Germline CDR1 reads MNHEY; CDR2 reads SVGAGI. CDR3 size: 15 residues. Trimming took 5 bases from V and 6 from J; bases not matched to a gene: 6. As DNA, the CDR3 is TGTGCCAGCAGTCGCGGGACTAGCGGGGTTAAGACCCAGTACTTC. This codes for CASSRGTSGVKTQYF.